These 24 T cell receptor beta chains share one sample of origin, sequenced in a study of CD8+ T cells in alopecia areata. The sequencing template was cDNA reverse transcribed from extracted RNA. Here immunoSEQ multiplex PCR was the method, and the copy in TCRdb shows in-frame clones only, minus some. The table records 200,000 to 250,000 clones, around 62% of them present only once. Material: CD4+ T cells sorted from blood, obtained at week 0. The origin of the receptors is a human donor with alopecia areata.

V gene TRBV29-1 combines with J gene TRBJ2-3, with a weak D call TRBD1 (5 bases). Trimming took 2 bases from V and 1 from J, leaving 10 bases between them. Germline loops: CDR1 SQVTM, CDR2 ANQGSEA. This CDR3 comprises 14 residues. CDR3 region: CSVERGLGTDTQYF. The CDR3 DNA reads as TGCAGCGTTGAAAGGGGTCTAGGCACAGATACGCAGTATTTT.

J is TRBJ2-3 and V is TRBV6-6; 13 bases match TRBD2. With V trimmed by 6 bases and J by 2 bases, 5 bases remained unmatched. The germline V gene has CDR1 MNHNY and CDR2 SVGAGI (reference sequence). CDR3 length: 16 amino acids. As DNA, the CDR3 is TGTGCCAGCAGGGGTGGGACTAGCGGGGCCACAGATACGCAGTATTTT. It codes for CASRGGTSGATDTQYF.

The CDR3 protein is CASREGYTEAFF. CDR3 nucleotides: TGCGCCAGCAGAGAGGGATACACTGAAGCTTTCTTT. This sequence joins TRBV5-1 and TRBJ1-1; D remains unclear. Deletions cut 5 bases from V and 3 bases from J, with 8 bases between. The germline V gene encodes CDR1 SGHRS and CDR2 YFSETQ. The CDR3 has 12 residues.

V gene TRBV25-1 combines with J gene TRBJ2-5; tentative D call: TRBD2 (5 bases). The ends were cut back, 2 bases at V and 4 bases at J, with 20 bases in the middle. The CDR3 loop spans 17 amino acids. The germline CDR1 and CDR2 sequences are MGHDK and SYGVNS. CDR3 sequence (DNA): TGTGCCAGCAGTGAAAATAGAGGCCTCAGCGCGGGAGAGACCCAGTACTTC. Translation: CASSENRGLSAGETQYF.

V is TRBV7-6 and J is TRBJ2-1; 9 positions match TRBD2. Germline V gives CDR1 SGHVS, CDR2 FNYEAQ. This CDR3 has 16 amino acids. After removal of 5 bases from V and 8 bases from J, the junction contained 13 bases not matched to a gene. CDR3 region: CASSPYGREGGDEQFF. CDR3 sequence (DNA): TGTGCCAGCAGCCCGTACGGGCGGGAGGGAGGCGATGAGCAGTTCTTC.

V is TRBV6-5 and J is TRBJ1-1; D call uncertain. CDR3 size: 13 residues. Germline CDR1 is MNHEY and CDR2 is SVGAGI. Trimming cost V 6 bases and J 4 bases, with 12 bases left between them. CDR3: CASSPGQITEAFF. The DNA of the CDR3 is TGTGCCAGCAGCCCCGGGCAGATCACTGAAGCTTTCTTT.

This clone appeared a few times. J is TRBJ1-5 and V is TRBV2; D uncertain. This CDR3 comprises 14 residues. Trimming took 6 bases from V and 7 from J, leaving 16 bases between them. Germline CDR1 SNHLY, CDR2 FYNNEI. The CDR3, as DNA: TGTGCCAGCAGCCGAGACACCGTAGGACAGCCCCAGCATTTT. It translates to CASSRDTVGQPQHF.

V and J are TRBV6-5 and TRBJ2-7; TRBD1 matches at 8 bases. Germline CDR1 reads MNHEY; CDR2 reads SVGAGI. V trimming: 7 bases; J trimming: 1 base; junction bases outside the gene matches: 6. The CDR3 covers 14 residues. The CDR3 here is CASIPDRESYEQYF. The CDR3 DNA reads TGTGCCAGCATCCCGGACAGGGAGTCCTACGAGCAGTACTTC.

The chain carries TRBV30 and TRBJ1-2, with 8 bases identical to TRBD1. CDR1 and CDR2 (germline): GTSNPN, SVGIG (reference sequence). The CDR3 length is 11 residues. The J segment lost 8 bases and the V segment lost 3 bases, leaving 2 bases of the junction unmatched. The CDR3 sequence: CAWRTGVGYTF. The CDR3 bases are TGTGCCTGGAGGACAGGGGTAGGCTACACCTTC.

This CDR3 is CASSPDRGPQPQHF. DNA for the CDR3: TGTGCCAGCAGTCCGGACAGGGGGCCGCAGCCCCAGCATTTT. The genes are TRBV6-5 and TRBJ1-5; the match to TRBD1 covers 11 bases. CDR1 and CDR2 (germline): MNHEY, SVGAGI. V gave up 5 bases and J gave up 7 bases; unmatched junction bases: 4. The CDR3 runs to 14 residues.

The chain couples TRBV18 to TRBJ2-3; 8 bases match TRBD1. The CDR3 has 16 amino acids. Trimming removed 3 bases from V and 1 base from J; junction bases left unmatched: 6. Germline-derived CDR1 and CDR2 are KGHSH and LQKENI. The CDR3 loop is CASSPTRQGRTDTQYF. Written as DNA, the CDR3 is TGTGCCAGCTCACCTACCAGACAGGGGCGCACAGATACGCAGTATTTT.

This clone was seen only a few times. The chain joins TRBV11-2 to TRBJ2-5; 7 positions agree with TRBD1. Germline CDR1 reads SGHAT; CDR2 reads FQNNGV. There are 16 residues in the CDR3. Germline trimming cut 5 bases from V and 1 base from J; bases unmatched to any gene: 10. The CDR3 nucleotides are TGTGCCAGCAGCCCGCACCGGACAGGCCGCCAAGAGACCCAGTACTTC. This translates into CASSPHRTGRQETQYF.

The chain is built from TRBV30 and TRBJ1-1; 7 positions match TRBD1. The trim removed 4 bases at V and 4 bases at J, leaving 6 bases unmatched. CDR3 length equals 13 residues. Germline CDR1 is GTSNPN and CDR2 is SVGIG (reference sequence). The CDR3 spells CAWNFAGGTEAFF. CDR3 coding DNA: TGTGCCTGGAATTTTGCAGGGGGCACTGAAGCTTTCTTT.

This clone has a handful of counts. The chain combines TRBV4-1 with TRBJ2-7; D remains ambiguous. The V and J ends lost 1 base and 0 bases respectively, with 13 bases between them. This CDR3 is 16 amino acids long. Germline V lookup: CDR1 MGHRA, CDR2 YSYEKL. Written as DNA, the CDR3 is TGCGCCAGCAGCCAAGTCTTAGGGCGTCGCTCCTACGAGCAGTACTTC. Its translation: CASSQVLGRRSYEQYF.

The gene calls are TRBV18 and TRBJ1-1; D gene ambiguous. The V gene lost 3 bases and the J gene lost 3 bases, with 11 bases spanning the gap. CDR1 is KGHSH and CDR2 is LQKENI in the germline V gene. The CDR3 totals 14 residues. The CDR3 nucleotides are TGTGCCAGCTCACCGAATGGGGTACACACTGAAGCTTTCTTT. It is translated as CASSPNGVHTEAFF.

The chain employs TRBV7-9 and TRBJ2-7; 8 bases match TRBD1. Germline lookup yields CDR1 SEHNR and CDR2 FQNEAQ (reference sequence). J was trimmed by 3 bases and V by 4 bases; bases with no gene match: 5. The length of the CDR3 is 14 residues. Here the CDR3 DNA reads TGTGCCAGCAGCTCCTTGGACAGGGTCTACGAGCAGTACTTC. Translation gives CASSSLDRVYEQYF.

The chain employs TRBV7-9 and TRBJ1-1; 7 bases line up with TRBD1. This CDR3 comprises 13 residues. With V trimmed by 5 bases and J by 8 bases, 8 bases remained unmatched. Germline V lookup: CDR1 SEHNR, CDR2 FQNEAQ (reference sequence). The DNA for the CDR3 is TGTGCCAGCAGCACCGGGACAGCCCGAGAAGCTTTCTTT. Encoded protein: CASSTGTAREAFF.

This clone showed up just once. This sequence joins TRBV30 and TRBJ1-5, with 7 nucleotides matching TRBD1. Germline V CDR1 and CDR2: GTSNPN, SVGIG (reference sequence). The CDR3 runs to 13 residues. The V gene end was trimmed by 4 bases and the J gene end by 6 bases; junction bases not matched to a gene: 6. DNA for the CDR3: TGTGCCTGGAACAGGGGATTGGGTCAGCCCCAGCATTTT. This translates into CAWNRGLGQPQHF.

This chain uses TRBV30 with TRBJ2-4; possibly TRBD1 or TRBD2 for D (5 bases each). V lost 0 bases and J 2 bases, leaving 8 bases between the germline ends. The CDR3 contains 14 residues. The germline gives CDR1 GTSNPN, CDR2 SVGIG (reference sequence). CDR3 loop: CAWSVRGPKNIQYF. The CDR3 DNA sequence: TGTGCCTGGAGTGTAAGGGGACCCAAAAACATTCAGTACTTC.

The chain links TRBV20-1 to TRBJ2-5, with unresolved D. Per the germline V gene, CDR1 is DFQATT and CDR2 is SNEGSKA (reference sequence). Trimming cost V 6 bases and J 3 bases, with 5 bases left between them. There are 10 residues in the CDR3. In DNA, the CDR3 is TGCAGTGCGGCCAAAGAGACCCAGTACTTC. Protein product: CSAAKETQYF.

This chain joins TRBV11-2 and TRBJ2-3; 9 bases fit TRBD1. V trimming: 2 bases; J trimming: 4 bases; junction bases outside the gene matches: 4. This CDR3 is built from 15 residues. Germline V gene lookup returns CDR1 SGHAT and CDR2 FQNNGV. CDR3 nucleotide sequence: TGTGCCAGCAGCTTATTTGGGACAGGGTCAGATACGCAGTATTTT. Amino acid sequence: CASSLFGTGSDTQYF.

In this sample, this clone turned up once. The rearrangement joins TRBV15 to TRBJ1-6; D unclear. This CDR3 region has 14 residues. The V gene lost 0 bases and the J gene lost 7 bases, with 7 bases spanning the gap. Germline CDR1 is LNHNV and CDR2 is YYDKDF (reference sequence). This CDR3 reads CATSRDPENSPLHF. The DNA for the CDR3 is TGTGCCACCAGCAGAGATCCAGAGAATTCACCCCTCCACTTT.

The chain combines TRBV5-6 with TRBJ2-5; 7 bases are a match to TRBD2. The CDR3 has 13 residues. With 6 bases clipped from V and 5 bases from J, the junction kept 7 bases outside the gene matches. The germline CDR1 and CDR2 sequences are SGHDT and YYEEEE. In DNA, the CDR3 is TGTGCCAGCACCATGATCGGGAGGGAGACCCAGTACTTC. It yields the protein CASTMIGRETQYF. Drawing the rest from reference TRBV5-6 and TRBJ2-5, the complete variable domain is DAGVTQSPTHLIKTRGQQVTLRCSPKSGHDTVSWYQQALGQGPQFIFQYYEEEERQRGNFPDRFSGHQFPNYSSELNVNALLLGDSALYLCASTMIGRETQYFGPGTRLLVL.

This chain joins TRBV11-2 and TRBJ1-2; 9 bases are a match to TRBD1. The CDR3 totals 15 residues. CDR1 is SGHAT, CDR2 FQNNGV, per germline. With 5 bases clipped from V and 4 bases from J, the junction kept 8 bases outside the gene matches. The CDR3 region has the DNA TGTGCCAGCAGCGCCGGGACAGGGTTTGGCTATGGCTACACCTTC. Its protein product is CASSAGTGFGYGYTF.